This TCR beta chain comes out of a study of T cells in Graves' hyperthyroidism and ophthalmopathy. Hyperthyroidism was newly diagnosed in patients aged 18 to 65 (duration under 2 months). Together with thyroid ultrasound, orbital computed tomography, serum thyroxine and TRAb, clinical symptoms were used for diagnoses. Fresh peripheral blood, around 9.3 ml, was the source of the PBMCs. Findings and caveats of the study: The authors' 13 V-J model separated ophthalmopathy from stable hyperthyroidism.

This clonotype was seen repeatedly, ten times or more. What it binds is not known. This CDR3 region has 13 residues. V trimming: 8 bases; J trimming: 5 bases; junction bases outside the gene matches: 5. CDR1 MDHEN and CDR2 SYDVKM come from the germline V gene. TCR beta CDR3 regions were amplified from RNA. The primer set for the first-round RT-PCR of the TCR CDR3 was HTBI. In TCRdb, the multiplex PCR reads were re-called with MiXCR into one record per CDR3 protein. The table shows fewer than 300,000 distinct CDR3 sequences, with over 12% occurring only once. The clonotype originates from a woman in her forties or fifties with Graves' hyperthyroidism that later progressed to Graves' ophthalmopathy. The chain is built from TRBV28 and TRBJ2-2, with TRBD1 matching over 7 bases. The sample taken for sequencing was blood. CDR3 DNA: TGTGCCAGCTGGGACAGCCTTACCGGGGAGCTGTTTTTT. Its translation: CASWDSLTGELFF.